Listed below are T cell receptor beta chains from one sample, sequenced in a study of T cell repertoires in cytomegalovirus infection. TCRdb analysed the reads with MiXCR anew, one entry per CDR3 protein. Altogether 200,000 to 300,000 distinct CDR3 sequences are present, approximately 14% being singletons, with the ten largest covering 8.5% to 10%. Source material: PBMCs. The origin of the receptors is a human donor in good health (CMV status not recorded). Some clones in this sample may be carry-over from other donors' samples. Each CDR3 is given with its conserved first and last residue. D genes are given only for firm matches. Clone size is given for some rows only: seen once, a few or many times, or a class if the clone is expanded.

v_gene	j_gene	abundance	d_gene	CDR3nt	CDR3aa
TRBV12-3/TRBV12-4	TRBJ1-5	many	NA	TGTGCCAGCAGCCCTACAGGGCCCGTTATGTCCCAGCATTTT	CASSPTGPVMSQHF
TRBV6-4	TRBJ1-1	many	NA	TGTGCCAGCAGTGACTCCAAAGGGCCGGGCACTGAAGCTTTCTTT	CASSDSKGPGTEAFF
TRBV4-2	TRBJ2-4	NA	NA	TGTGCCAGCAGCCAAGAAAGGGTTGTCAAAAACATTCAGTACTTC	CASSQERVVKNIQYF
TRBV7-6	TRBJ2-7	many	TRBD1	TGTGCCAGCAGGGGAGTAGGGGGCTGGGAGCAGTACTTC	CASRGVGGWEQYF
TRBV24-1	TRBJ2-2	NA	NA	TGTGCCACCAGTGGCTCAGGGGCGGCCGGGGAGCTGTTTTTT	CATSGSGAAGELFF
TRBV29-1	TRBJ1-5	few	TRBD1	TGCAGCGTTGCGCCTGGGACAGGGATCGGTCAGCCCCAGCATTTT	CSVAPGTGIGQPQHF
TRBV20-1	TRBJ2-1	many	TRBD2	TGCAGTGGAGGCGGACTAGCGGGGGGTCGAGAACCTCAACGGATCTTC	CSGGGLAGGREPQRIF
TRBV6-1	TRBJ1-2	NA	TRBD1	TGTGCCAGCAGTGACATCGCAGGGGGCAACTATGGCTACACCTTC	CASSDIAGGNYGYTF
TRBV12-3/TRBV12-4	TRBJ2-1	many	TRBD2	TGTGCCAGCAGTTCAACCGGGACTAGCGGGAGTAATGAGCAGTTCTTC	CASSSTGTSGSNEQFF
TRBV6-2/TRBV6-3	TRBJ2-1	many	NA	TGTGCCAGCAGTTACTTGGCAGGGAACAATGAGCAGTTCTTC	CASSYLAGNNEQFF
TRBV7-8	TRBJ1-1	few	TRBD1	TGTGCCAGCAGCTCCTTCCCGACAGGGGGAAGGGACACTGAAGCTTTCTTT	CASSSFPTGGRDTEAFF
TRBV14	TRBJ2-3	many	TRBD2	TGTGCCAGCAGCCAAGCGGGACTAAGCACAGATACGCAGTATTTT	CASSQAGLSTDTQYF
TRBV29-1	TRBJ1-2	NA	NA	TGCAGCGTTGACAGCAAGGGAGGTGAGGGCTATGGCTACACCTTC	CSVDSKGGEGYGYTF
TRBV29-1	TRBJ2-3	few	NA	TGCAGCGCGAACACAGATACGCAGTATTTT	CSANTDTQYF
TRBV7-2	TRBJ1-4	many	NA	TGTGCCAGCAGCTTATTTGGCTCTCCCGATGAAAAACTGTTTTTT	CASSLFGSPDEKLFF
TRBV7-7	TRBJ2-3	many	NA	TGTGCTAGCAGCTCATACAGGGCAGATACGCAGTATTTT	CASSSYRADTQYF
TRBV29-1	TRBJ1-5	NA	NA	TGCAGCGCGACTACGGGGTGGGGGAATCAGCCCCAGCATTTT	CSATTGWGNQPQHF
TRBV12-3/TRBV12-4	TRBJ1-2	many	NA	TGTGCCAGCAGTTTCGTTGGGTCGCCAGATGGCTACACCTTC	CASSFVGSPDGYTF
TRBV2	TRBJ2-2	NA	NA	TGTGCCAGCAGTGGGTGGACAGTGACGAACACCGGGGAGCTGTTTTTT	CASSGWTVTNTGELFF
TRBV7-8	TRBJ2-5	many	TRBD1	TGTGCCAGCAGCTTATCTGGTTGGCAGGGACAGGAGACCCAGTACTTC	CASSLSGWQGQETQYF
TRBV20-1	TRBJ2-3	many	TRBD2	TGCAGTGGGCAGCGGGAGGCCGCAGATACGCAGTATTTT	CSGQREAADTQYF
TRBV6-5	TRBJ2-2	few	TRBD2	TGTGCCAGCAGACGACTAGCGTCCGACACCGGGGAGCTGTTTTTT	CASRRLASDTGELFF
TRBV7-6	TRBJ1-1	many	NA	TGTGCCAGCAGCTTAGTTTCAGGGTCGAACACTGAAGCTTTCTTT	CASSLVSGSNTEAFF
TRBV19	TRBJ1-5	NA	NA	TGTGCCAGTAGACATGGAGAGGGCCGCCAGCCCCAGCATTTT	CASRHGEGRQPQHF
TRBV4-1	TRBJ1-2	few	TRBD1	TGCGCCAGCAGCCAAGATAGGCAGGGGGCCTTTGGCTACACCTTC	CASSQDRQGAFGYTF
TRBV5-1	TRBJ1-2	few	NA	TGCGCCAGCAGCTTTTCGGACACTAACAAGGCGAGCTACACCTTC	CASSFSDTNKASYTF
TRBV7-2	TRBJ2-7	many	NA	TGTGCCAGCAGCTTAGCGAGGTATTCCTACGAGCAGTACTTC	CASSLARYSYEQYF
TRBV29-1	TRBJ2-7	NA	NA	TGCAGCGCCATAACCACAGGAGCGGACGAGCAGTACTTC	CSAITTGADEQYF
TRBV5-4	TRBJ1-1	few	NA	TGTGCCAGCAGCCTGGACCCACAAGGCACTGAAGCTTTCTTT	CASSLDPQGTEAFF
TRBV7-8	TRBJ2-1	many	TRBD2	TGTGCCAGCAGCCCCAGACGGGCGGGACTAGCGGGGGGACCGGGGCAGTTCTTC	CASSPRRAGLAGGPGQFF
TRBV20-1	TRBJ2-1	many	TRBD2	TGCAGTCCGACTAGCGGGGGGGAAAATGAGCAGTTCTTC	CSPTSGGENEQFF
TRBV28	TRBJ2-6	NA	TRBD1	TGTGCCAGCAATGGGGACAGGGGAAGCTCTGGGGCCAACGTCCTGACTTTC	CASNGDRGSSGANVLTF
TRBV7-6	TRBJ2-7	few	NA	TGTGCCAGCAGCTTAGTGGCTGAATCCTACGAGCAGTACTTC	CASSLVAESYEQYF
TRBV11-3	TRBJ2-7	many	NA	TGTGCCAGCAGCTTACGGGATGACGAGCAGTACTTC	CASSLRDDEQYF
TRBV20-1	TRBJ1-2	NA	NA	TGCAGTGCCACCTCAGGGACGGGAATCTATGGCTACACCTTC	CSATSGTGIYGYTF
TRBV7-2	TRBJ2-7	NA	TRBD2	TGTGCCAGCAGCCCCAAACTAGCGGGAGGGGACGAGCAGTACTTC	CASSPKLAGGDEQYF
TRBV28	TRBJ2-1	NA	TRBD2	TGTGCCAGCAGTTGGGGGGCTAGCGGGAGCAATGAGCAGTTCTTC	CASSWGASGSNEQFF
TRBV6-1	TRBJ1-2	many	NA	TGTGCCAGCAGTGAAGGATTCCTTGACAGTCCTGGCTACACCTTC	CASSEGFLDSPGYTF
TRBV7-2	TRBJ2-7	many	NA	TGTGCCAGCAGCACCCGGGAGTCTCTAAGAGGGGTGCAGTACTTC	CASSTRESLRGVQYF
TRBV7-9	TRBJ2-7	few	TRBD1	TGTGCCAGCAGCGGTACCGGGACAGAGAACATTTACGAGCAGTACTTC	CASSGTGTENIYEQYF
TRBV7-6	TRBJ1-4	NA	TRBD1	TGTGCCAGCAGCTTAGGGACAGGGATTAATGAAAAACTGTTTTTT	CASSLGTGINEKLFF
TRBV7-9	TRBJ2-3	many	TRBD2	TGTGCCAGCAGCTTAGTTGGTAGCGGGAGCGGCACAGATACGCAGTATTTT	CASSLVGSGSGTDTQYF
TRBV19	TRBJ2-4	few	TRBD2	TGTGCCAGTAGTATAGACCTAGCGGGAGGAAGGGGAAACATTCAGTACTTC	CASSIDLAGGRGNIQYF
TRBV6-2/TRBV6-3	TRBJ2-1	many	NA	TGTGCCAGCAGTTACGGTCGGGTCTCCTACAATGAGCAGTTCTTC	CASSYGRVSYNEQFF